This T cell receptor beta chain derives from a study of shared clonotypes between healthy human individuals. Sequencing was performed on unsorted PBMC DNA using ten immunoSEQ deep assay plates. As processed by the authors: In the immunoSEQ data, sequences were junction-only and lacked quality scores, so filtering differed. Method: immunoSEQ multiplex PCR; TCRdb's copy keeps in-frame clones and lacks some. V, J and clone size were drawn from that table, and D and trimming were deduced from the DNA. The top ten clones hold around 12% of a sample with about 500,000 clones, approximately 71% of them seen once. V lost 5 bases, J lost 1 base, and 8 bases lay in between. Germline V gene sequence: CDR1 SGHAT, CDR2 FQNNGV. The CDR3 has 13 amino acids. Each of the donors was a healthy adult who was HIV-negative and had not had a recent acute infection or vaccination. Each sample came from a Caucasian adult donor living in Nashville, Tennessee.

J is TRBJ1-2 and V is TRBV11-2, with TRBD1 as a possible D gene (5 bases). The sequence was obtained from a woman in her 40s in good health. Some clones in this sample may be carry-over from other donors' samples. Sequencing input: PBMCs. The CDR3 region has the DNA TGTGCCAGCAGCCCCGACAGTAACTATGGCTACACCTTC. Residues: CASSPDSNYGYTF. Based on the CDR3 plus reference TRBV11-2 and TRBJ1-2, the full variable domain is EAGVAQSPRYKIIEKRQSVAFWCNPISGHATLYWYQQILGQGPKLLIQFQNNGVVDDSQLPKDRFSAERLKGVDSTLKIQPAKLEDSAVYLCASSPDSNYGYTFGSGTRLTVV.